These T cell receptor beta chains were read from a single sample in a study of blood T cell repertoires in COVID-19. Clones were sequenced by immunoSEQ multiplex PCR, and TCRdb holds only the in-frame ones, with some missing. The sample records a few hundred thousand clones, around 88% being singletons. The sequenced material came from peripheral blood. These receptors were collected from a man over 45 with active or convalescent COVID-19. Both conserved end residues are part of each CDR3. A D gene is named only where the DNA matches it firmly. A row's size may be missing; if present it is once, few, many or a size class.

NA TRBJ1-6 NA TRBV4-3 CASSQYSGNSPLHF TGCGCCAGCAGCCAATACAGTGGAAATTCACCCCTCCACTTT
NA TRBJ2-3 NA TRBV5-1 CASSLAPGTDTQYF TGCGCCAGCAGCTTGGCCCCGGGCACAGATACGCAGTATTTT
NA TRBJ2-7 TRBD2 TRBV29-1 CSAVTSGAYEQYF TGCAGCGCTGTCACTAGCGGGGCCTACGAGCAGTACTTC
NA TRBJ1-6 TRBD1 TRBV28 CASSPTGWNSPLHF TGTGCCAGCAGTCCGACAGGGTGGAATTCACCCCTCCACTTT
NA TRBJ1-2 TRBD1 TRBV15 CATSRDPGTGGRGYTF TGTGCCACCAGCAGAGACCCCGGGACAGGGGGCCGAGGCTACACCTTC
NA TRBJ1-2 TRBD1 TRBV7-9 CASSLSGDRVDYGYTF TGTGCCAGCAGTCTTTCGGGGGACAGGGTCGACTATGGCTACACCTTC
medium-sized TRBJ2-7 TRBD2 TRBV5-8 CASSLGTSGRYEQYF TGTGCCAGCAGCTTGGGGACTAGCGGGAGATACGAGCAGTACTTC
NA TRBJ1-1 NA TRBV13 CASSLVSVSNTEAFF TGTGCCAGCAGCTTAGTCAGCGTATCGAACACTGAAGCTTTCTTT
NA TRBJ2-1 TRBD2 TRBV13 CASSLTGWGLAGARSYNEQFF TGTGCCAGCAGCCTCACGGGTTGGGGACTAGCGGGAGCGCGGTCCTACAATGAGCAGTTCTTC
NA TRBJ1-5 TRBD1 TRBV18 CASSPRDRVSNQPQHF TGTGCCAGCTCACCTCGGGACAGGGTCAGCAATCAGCCCCAGCATTTT
NA TRBJ1-2 TRBD1 TRBV6-1 CASSETGGAGYGYTF TGTGCCAGCAGTGAGACAGGGGGCGCGGGCTATGGCTACACCTTC